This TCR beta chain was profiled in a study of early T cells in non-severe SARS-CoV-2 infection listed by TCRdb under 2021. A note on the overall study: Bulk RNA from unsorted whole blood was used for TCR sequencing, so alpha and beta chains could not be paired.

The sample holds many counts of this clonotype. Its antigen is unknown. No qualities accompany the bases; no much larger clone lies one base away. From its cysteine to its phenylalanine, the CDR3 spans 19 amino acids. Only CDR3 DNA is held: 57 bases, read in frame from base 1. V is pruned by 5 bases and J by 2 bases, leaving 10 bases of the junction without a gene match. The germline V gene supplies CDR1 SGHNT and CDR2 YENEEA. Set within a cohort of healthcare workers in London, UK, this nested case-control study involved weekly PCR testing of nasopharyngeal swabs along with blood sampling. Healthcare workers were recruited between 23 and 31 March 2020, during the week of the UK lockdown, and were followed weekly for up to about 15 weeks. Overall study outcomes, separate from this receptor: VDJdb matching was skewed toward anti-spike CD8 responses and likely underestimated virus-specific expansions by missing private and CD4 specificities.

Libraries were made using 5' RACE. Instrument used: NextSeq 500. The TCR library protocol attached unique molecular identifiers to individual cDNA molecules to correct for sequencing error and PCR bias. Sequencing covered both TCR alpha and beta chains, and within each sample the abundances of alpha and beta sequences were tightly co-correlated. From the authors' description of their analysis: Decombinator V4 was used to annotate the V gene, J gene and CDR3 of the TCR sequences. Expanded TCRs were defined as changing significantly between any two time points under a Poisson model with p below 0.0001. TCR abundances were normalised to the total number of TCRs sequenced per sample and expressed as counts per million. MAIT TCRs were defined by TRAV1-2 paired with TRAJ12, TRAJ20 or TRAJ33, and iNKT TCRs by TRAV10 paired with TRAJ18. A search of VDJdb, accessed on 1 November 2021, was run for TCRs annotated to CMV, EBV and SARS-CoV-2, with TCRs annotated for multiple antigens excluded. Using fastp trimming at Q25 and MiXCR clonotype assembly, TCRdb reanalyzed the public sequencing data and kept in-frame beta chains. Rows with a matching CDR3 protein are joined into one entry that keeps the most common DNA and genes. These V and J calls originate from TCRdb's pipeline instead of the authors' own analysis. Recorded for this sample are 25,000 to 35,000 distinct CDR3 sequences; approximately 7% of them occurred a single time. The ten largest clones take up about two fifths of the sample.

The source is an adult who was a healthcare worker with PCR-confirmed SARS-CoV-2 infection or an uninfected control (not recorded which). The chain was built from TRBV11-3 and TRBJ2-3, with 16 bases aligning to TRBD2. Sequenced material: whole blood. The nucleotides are TGTGCCAGCAGCCCGCTAGGGACTAGCGGGGGGGCTTCCACAGATACGCAGTATTTT. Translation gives CASSPLGTSGGASTDTQYF. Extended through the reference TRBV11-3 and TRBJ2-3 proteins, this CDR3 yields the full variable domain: EAGVVQSPRYKIIEKKQPVAFWCNPISGHNTLYWYLQNLGQGPELLIRYENEEAVDDSQLPKDRFSAERLKGVDSTLKIQPAELGDSAVYLCASSPLGTSGGASTDTQYFGPGTRLTVL.